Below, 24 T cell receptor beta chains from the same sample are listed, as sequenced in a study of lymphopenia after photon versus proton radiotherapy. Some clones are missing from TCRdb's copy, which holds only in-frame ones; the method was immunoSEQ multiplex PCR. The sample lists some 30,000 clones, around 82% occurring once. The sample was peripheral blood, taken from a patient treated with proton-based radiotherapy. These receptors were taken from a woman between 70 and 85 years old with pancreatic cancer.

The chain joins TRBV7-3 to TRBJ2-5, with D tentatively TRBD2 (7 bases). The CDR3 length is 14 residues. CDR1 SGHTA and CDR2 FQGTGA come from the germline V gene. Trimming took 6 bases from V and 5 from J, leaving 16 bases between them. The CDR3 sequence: CASSPQGREETQYF. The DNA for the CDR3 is TGTGCCAGCAGTCCCCAGGGGAGGGAGGAGACCCAGTACTTC.

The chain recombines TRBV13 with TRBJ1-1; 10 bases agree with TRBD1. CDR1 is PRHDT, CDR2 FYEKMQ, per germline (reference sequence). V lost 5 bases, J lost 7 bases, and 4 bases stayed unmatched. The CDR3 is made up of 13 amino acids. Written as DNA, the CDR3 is TGTGCCAGCAGCCGGGACAGGGGTGTTGAAGCTTTCTTT. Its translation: CASSRDRGVEAFF. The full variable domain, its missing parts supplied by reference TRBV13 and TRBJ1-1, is AAGVIQSPRHLIKEKRETATLKCYPIPRHDTVYWYQQGPGQDPQFLISFYEKMQSDKGSIPDRFSAQQFSDYHSELNMSSLELGDSALYFCASSRDRGVEAFFGQGTRLTVV.

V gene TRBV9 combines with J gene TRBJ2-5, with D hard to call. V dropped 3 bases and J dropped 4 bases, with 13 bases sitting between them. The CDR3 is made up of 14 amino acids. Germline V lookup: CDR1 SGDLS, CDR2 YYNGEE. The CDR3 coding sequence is TGTGCCAGCAGCGCGACAATCCCGGCAGAGACCCAGTACTTC. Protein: CASSATIPAETQYF.

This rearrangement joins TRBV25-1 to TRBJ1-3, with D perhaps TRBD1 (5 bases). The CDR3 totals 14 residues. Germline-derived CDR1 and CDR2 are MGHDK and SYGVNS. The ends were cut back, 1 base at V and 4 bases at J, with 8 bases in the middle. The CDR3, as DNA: TGTGCCAGCAGTGAATTGACAGTGGGAAACACCATATATTTT. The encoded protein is CASSELTVGNTIYF.

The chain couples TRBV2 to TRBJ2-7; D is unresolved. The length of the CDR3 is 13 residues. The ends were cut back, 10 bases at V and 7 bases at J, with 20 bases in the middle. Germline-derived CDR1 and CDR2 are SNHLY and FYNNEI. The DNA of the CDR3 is TGTGCCAACCGGAACCCCTCTTTGGGTGAGCAGTACTTC. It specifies CANRNPSLGEQYF.

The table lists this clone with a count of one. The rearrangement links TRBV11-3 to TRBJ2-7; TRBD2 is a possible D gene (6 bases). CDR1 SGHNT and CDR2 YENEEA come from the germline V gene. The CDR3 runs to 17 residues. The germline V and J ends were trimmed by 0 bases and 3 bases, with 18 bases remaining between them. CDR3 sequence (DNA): TGTGCCAGCAGCTTAGATCGAGGGGTGGAGGGATACTACGAGCAGTACTTC. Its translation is CASSLDRGVEGYYEQYF. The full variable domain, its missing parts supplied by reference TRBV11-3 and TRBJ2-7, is EAGVVQSPRYKIIEKKQPVAFWCNPISGHNTLYWYLQNLGQGPELLIRYENEEAVDDSQLPKDRFSAERLKGVDSTLKIQPAELGDSAVYLCASSLDRGVEGYYEQYFGPGTRLTVT.

DNA for the CDR3: TGTGCCAGCAGTCGCGGCGCGGGTAACATTCAGTACTTC. Translated: CASSRGAGNIQYF. The chain links TRBV2 to TRBJ2-4, with D tentatively TRBD2 (5 bases). CDR3 size: 13 residues. Germline V gives CDR1 SNHLY, CDR2 FYNNEI. V was trimmed by 5 bases and J by 7 bases, leaving 12 bases between them.

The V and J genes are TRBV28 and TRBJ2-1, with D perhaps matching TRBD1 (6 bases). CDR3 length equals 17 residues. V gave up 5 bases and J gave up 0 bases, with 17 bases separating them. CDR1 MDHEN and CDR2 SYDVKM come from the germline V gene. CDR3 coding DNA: TGTGCCAGCAGTGCAACAACAGGGTCAAGCTCCTACAATGAGCAGTTCTTC. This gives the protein CASSATTGSSSYNEQFF.

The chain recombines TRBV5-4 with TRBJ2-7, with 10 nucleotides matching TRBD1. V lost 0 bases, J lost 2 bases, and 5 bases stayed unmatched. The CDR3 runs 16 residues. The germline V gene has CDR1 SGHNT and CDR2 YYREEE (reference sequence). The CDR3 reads CASSLETGTGAYEQYF. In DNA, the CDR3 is TGTGCCAGCAGCTTGGAGACCGGGACAGGGGCCTACGAGCAGTACTTC. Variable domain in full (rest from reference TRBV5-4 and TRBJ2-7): ETGVTQSPTHLIKTRGQQVTLRCSSQSGHNTVSWYQQALGQGPQFIFQYYREEENGRGNFPPRFSGLQFPNYSSELNVNALELDDSALYLCASSLETGTGAYEQYFGPGTRLTVT.

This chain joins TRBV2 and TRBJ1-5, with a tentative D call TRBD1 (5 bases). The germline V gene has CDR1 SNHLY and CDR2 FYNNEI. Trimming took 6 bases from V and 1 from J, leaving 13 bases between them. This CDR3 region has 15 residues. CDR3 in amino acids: CASSSQQASNQPQHF. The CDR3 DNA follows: TGTGCCAGCAGCTCTCAACAGGCGAGCAATCAGCCCCAGCATTTT.

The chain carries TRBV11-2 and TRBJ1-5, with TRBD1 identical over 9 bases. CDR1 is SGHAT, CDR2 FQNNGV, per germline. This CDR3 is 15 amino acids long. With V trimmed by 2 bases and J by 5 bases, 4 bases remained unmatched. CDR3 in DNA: TGTGCCAGCAGCTTAACAGGGGGCGGGTATCAGCCCCAGCATTTT. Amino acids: CASSLTGGGYQPQHF. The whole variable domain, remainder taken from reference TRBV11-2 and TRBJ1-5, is EAGVAQSPRYKIIEKRQSVAFWCNPISGHATLYWYQQILGQGPKLLIQFQNNGVVDDSQLPKDRFSAERLKGVDSTLKIQPAKLEDSAVYLCASSLTGGGYQPQHFGDGTRLSIL.

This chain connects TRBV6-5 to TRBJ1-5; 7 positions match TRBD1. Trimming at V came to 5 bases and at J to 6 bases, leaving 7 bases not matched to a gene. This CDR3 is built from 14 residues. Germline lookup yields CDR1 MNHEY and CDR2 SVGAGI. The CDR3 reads CASSPTGASQPQHF. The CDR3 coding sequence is TGTGCCAGCAGTCCCACAGGGGCCAGTCAGCCCCAGCATTTT.

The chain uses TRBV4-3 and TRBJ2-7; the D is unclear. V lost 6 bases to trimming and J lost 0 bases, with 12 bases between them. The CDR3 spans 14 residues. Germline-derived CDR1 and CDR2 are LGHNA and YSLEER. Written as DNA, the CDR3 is TGCGCCAGCAGTCGTCAGGAGAGCTCCTACGAGCAGTACTTC. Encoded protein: CASSRQESSYEQYF.

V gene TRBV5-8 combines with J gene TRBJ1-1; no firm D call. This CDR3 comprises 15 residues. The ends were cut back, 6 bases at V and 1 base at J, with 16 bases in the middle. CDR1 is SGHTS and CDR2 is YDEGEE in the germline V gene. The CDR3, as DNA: TGTGCCAGCAAGGTCCAGCCAGCAGCGAACACTGAAGCTTTCTTT. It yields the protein CASKVQPAANTEAFF.

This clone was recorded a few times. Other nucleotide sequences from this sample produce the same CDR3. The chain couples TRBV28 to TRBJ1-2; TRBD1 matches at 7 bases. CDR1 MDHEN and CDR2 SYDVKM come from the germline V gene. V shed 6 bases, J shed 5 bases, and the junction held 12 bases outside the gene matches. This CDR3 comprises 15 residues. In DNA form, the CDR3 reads TGTGCCAGCAGCCTGGGAGGGGGCGTGAGGTATGGCTACACCTTC. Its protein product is CASSLGGGVRYGYTF.

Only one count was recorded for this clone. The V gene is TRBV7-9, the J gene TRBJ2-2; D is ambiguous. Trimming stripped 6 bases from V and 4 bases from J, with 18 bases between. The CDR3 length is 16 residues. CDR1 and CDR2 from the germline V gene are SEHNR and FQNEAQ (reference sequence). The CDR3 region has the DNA TGTGCCAGCAGAACCGAGCTAGGACCCAGCACCGGGGAGCTGTTTTTT. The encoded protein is CASRTELGPSTGELFF. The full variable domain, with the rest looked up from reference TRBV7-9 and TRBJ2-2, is DTGVSQNPRHKITKRGQNVTFRCDPISEHNRLYWYRQTLGQGPEFLTYFQNEAQLEKSRLLSDRFSAERPKGSFSTLEIQRTEQGDSAMYLCASRTELGPSTGELFFGEGSRLTVL.

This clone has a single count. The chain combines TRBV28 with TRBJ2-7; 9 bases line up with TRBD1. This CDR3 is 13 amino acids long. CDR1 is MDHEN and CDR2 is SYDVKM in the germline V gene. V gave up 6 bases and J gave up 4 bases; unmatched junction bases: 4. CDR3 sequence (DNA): TGTGCCAGCAGACGACAGGGGGGATACGAGCAGTACTTC. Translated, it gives CASRRQGGYEQYF.

This CDR3 reads CASSSITGTSHGYEQYF. CDR3 coding DNA: TGTGCCAGCAGCTCTATCACCGGGACTAGCCACGGCTACGAGCAGTACTTC. The chain is built from TRBV11-2 and TRBJ2-7; 9 positions match TRBD2. This CDR3 comprises 17 residues. The germline gives CDR1 SGHAT, CDR2 FQNNGV. V was pared by 4 bases and J by 3 bases, with 13 bases of the junction left unmatched.

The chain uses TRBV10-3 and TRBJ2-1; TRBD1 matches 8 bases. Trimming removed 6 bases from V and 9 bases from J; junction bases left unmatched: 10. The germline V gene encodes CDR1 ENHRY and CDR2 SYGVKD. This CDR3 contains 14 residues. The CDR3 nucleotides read TGTGCCATCAGGCTGACAGGGGATTCGAGTGAGCAGTTCTTC. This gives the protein CAIRLTGDSSEQFF.

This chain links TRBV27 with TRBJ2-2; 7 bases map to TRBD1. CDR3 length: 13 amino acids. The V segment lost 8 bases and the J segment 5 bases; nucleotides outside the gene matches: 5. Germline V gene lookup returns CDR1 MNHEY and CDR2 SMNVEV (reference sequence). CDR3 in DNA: TGTGCCAGCGGAATACAGGGGACCGGGGAGCTGTTTTTT. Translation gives CASGIQGTGELFF.

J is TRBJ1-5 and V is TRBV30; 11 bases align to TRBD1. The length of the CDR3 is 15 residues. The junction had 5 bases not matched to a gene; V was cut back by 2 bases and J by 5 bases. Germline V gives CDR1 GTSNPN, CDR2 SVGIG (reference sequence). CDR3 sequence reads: CAWSPGQGVYQPQHF. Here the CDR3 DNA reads TGTGCCTGGAGTCCGGGACAGGGGGTTTATCAGCCCCAGCATTTT.

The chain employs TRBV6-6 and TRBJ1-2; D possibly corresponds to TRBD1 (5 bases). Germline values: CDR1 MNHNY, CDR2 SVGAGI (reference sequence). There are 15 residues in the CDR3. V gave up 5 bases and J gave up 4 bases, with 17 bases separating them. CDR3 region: CASSSPQGSVYGYTF. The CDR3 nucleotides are TGTGCCAGCAGTAGTCCTCAGGGTTCTGTCTATGGCTACACCTTC.

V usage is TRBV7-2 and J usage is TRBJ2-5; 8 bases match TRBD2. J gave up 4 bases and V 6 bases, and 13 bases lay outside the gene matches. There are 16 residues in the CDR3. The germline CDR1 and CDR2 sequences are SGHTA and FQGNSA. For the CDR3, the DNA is TGTGCCAGCAGTCAGGGACTAGGGTTTGGGGGAGAGACCCAGTACTTC. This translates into CASSQGLGFGGETQYF. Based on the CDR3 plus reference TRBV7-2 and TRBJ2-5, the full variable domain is GAGVSQSPSNKVTEKGKDVELRCDPISGHTALYWYRQSLGQGLEFLIYFQGNSAPDKSGLPSDRFSAERTGGSVSTLTIQRTQQEDSAVYLCASSQGLGFGGETQYFGPGTRLLVL.

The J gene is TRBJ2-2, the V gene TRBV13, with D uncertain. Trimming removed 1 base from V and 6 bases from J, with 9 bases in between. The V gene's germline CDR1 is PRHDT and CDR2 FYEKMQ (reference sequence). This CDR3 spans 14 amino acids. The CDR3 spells CASSLAEFPGELFF. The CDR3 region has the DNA TGTGCCAGCAGCTTAGCCGAGTTTCCCGGGGAGCTGTTTTTT. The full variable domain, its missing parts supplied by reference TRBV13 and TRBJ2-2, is AAGVIQSPRHLIKEKRETATLKCYPIPRHDTVYWYQQGPGQDPQFLISFYEKMQSDKGSIPDRFSAQQFSDYHSELNMSSLELGDSALYFCASSLAEFPGELFFGEGSRLTVL.